The clone carrying this T cell receptor beta chain occurred many times. Antigen specificity is unknown. This sample is drawn from a study of response to subunit inactivated influenza vaccine. TCRdb re-analysed the RT-PCR reads in MiXCR, keeping a single row per CDR3 protein. Here the sample spans approximately 500,000 distinct CDR3 sequences, around 15% being singletons. This CDR3 region has 15 residues. Germline V CDR1 and CDR2: SGHRS, YFSETQ. V lost 0 bases, J lost 2 bases, and 10 bases lay in between. Notes on the study in general: Authors suggested each seasonal flu vaccination may recruit only limited numbers of new T cells.

Sequences were derived from PBMCs from blood, sampled 11 to 12 days after vaccination. This receptor was obtained from a man over 45 who received an inactivated influenza vaccine. The chain carries TRBV5-1 and TRBJ2-3, with unresolved D. The CDR3 is CASSLAFGSTDTQYF. CDR3 DNA: TGCGCCAGCAGCTTGGCGTTCGGATCCACAGATACGCAGTATTTT.